This T cell receptor (beta chain) originates from a study of T cell changes during pregnancy in multiple sclerosis. This CDR3 contains 13 residues. The J segment lost 6 bases and the V segment lost 3 bases, leaving 5 bases of the junction unmatched. Germline V gene lookup returns CDR1 KGHSH and CDR2 LQKENI. Assay: immunoSEQ multiplex PCR; the TCRdb copy retains only in-frame clones and omits some. This table holds approximately 44,000 clones, more than 90% found once. The material was CD4+ T cells from peripheral blood mononuclear cells, obtained in the second trimester of pregnancy. The source of this sequence is a female donor in good health, enrolled as a control in a pregnancy study. The gene calls are TRBV18 and TRBJ2-7; 7 positions match TRBD1. CDR3 bases: TGTGCCAGCTCACCGGTACAGGGGAGCGAGCAGTACTTC. Protein: CASSPVQGSEQYF.